These T cell receptor beta chains were read from a single sample in a study of blood T cell repertoires in COVID-19. Data came from immunoSEQ multiplex PCR; TCRdb stores just in-frame clones and leaves some out. The sample includes about 110,000 clones, about 85% seen only once; the top ten take about an eighth. Sequencing was carried out using peripheral blood. The receptor source for this set is a human donor in a cohort sampled during active COVID-19. Each CDR3 is given with its conserved first and last residue. A D gene is named only where the DNA matches it firmly. Only some rows state a clone size, as once, few, many or a class for expanded clones.

size	J	V	D	CDR3	DNA
few	TRBJ2-7	TRBV24-1	NA	CATSDHARDNTTGNEQYF	TGTGCCACCAGTGACCACGCCCGGGACAACACCACGGGTAACGAGCAGTACTTC
NA	TRBJ1-4	TRBV7-8	NA	CASSSGVTNEKLFF	TGTGCCAGCAGCTCGGGAGTAACTAATGAAAAACTGTTTTTT
few	TRBJ1-5	TRBV6-2/TRBV6-3	TRBD1	CASSFGTGVSSNQPQHF	TGTGCCAGCAGTTTTGGAACAGGGGTTTCTAGCAATCAGCCCCAGCATTTT
NA	TRBJ2-2	TRBV5-1	TRBD2	CASSFGTSAGELFF	TGCGCCAGCAGCTTTGGGACTAGTGCCGGGGAGCTGTTTTTT
NA	TRBJ2-3	TRBV7-9	TRBD2	CASSLPWRGDTDTQYF	TGTGCCAGCAGCCTACCGTGGCGGGGGGACACAGATACGCAGTATTTT
NA	TRBJ2-6	TRBV27	NA	CASSTGRLSGANVLTF	TGTGCCAGCAGTACAGGACGTCTCTCTGGGGCCAACGTCCTGACTTTC
NA	TRBJ2-1	TRBV6-5	NA	CASSPPLGGRQFF	TGTGCCAGCAGCCCCCCTCTCGGGGGACGGCAGTTCTTC
NA	TRBJ1-1	TRBV11-2	TRBD1	CASSLEGTAMNTEAFF	TGTGCCAGCAGCTTAGAAGGGACAGCTATGAACACTGAAGCTTTCTTT
NA	TRBJ1-6	TRBV30	NA	CAWNQASQTPLHF	TGTGCCTGGAATCAGGCCTCTCAGACGCCCCTCCACTTT
NA	TRBJ1-2	TRBV11-2	TRBD1	CASSSRQGSYGYTF	TGTGCCAGCAGCTCCCGACAGGGCAGCTATGGCTACACCTTC
once	TRBJ1-6	TRBV7-9	NA	CASSLVYAGRSNSPLHF	TGTGCCAGCAGCTTAGTGTACGCAGGGAGGTCGAATTCACCCCTCCACTTT
once	TRBJ1-5	TRBV19	TRBD1	CASSIKPGQGGYSNQPQHF	TGTGCCAGTAGTATAAAACCGGGACAGGGAGGATATAGCAATCAGCCCCAGCATTTT
NA	TRBJ1-5	TRBV7-2	TRBD1	CASSQGADYSNQPQHF	TGTGCCAGCAGCCAGGGGGCCGATTATAGCAATCAGCCCCAGCATTTT
NA	TRBJ2-1	TRBV7-3	NA	CASSLSGNLVNEQFF	TGTGCCAGCAGCTTATCCGGAAACCTAGTCAATGAGCAGTTCTTC
NA	TRBJ2-7	TRBV5-1	NA	CASSLGANRGGEQYF	TGCGCCAGCAGCTTGGGGGCTAACAGGGGAGGTGAGCAGTACTTC
NA	TRBJ1-1	TRBV2	NA	CASSGLRGGTEAFF	TGTGCCAGCAGTGGTCTGCGGGGAGGCACTGAAGCTTTCTTT
once	TRBJ1-1	TRBV7-6	NA	CASSLVDSPMNTEAFF	TGTGCCAGCAGCTTAGTCGACAGCCCCATGAACACTGAAGCTTTCTTT
NA	TRBJ1-6	TRBV19	NA	CASSIDRGASNSPLHF	TGTGCCAGTAGTATAGATCGGGGGGCATCTAATTCACCCCTCCACTTT
NA	TRBJ1-5	TRBV30	NA	CAWSAGRVGGSNQPQHF	TGTGCCTGGAGTGCCGGGCGGGTCGGGGGAAGCAATCAGCCCCAGCATTTT
few	TRBJ1-2	TRBV18	TRBD1	CASSSRTGDGYTF	TGTGCCAGCTCATCGAGGACAGGGGATGGCTACACCTTC
NA	TRBJ2-3	TRBV4-1	TRBD1	CASSGQGLADTQYF	TGCGCCAGCAGCGGACAGGGCTTGGCAGATACGCAGTATTTT
NA	TRBJ1-5	TRBV2	NA	CASIGRGNQPQHF	TGTGCCAGCATCGGCAGGGGTAATCAGCCCCAGCATTTT
NA	TRBJ2-3	TRBV5-5	NA	CASSFVGAADTQYF	TGTGCCAGCAGCTTTGTAGGGGCCGCAGATACGCAGTATTTT
NA	TRBJ1-5	TRBV3-1/TRBV3-2	NA	CASSHGGSNQPQHF	TGTGCCAGCAGCCATGGGGGGAGCAATCAGCCCCAGCATTTT
NA	TRBJ2-1	TRBV10-3	TRBD2	CAISRTSGARDNEQFF	TGTGCCATCAGCCGGACTAGCGGGGCCCGGGACAATGAGCAGTTCTTC
few	TRBJ1-6	TRBV3-1/TRBV3-2	NA	CASSQARALLHF	TGTGCCAGCAGCCAAGCGAGAGCCTTACTCCACTTT
NA	TRBJ1-5	TRBV6-7	NA	CASPTFTFRTEDQPQHF	TGTGCCAGCCCTACTTTTACTTTCCGGACAGAGGATCAGCCCCAGCATTTT
NA	TRBJ1-6	TRBV9	TRBD1	CASSPTGGHNSPLHF	TGTGCCAGCAGCCCGACAGGGGGTCATAATTCACCCCTCCACTTT
NA	TRBJ2-5	TRBV9	TRBD1	CASSVRDRVRETQYF	TGTGCCAGCAGCGTCCGGGACAGGGTTCGGGAGACCCAGTACTTC
NA	TRBJ1-2	TRBV7-2	TRBD1	CASSLDPLGQGGTYGYTF	TGTGCCAGCAGCTTAGACCCCCTCGGACAGGGGGGAACTTATGGCTACACCTTC
NA	TRBJ2-5	TRBV2	TRBD2	CASIPRGGTQYF	TGTGCCAGCATCCCCCGGGGGGGGACCCAGTACTTC
once	TRBJ2-7	TRBV18	NA	CASSRDTILEQYF	TGTGCCAGCTCTCGGGACACCATCCTAGAGCAGTACTTC
NA	TRBJ1-5	TRBV19	TRBD1	CASSYNQGEPQHF	TGTGCCAGTAGCTACAACCAGGGGGAGCCCCAGCATTTT
NA	TRBJ1-2	TRBV27	NA	CASSSRPSGSHGYTF	TGTGCCAGCAGTTCCCGACCGTCAGGGTCTCATGGCTACACCTTC
NA	TRBJ1-2	TRBV5-6	TRBD1	CASSIGQGSVYGYTF	TGTGCCAGCAGCATCGGACAGGGGTCGGTCTATGGCTACACCTTC
NA	TRBJ1-1	TRBV10-3	TRBD1	CAISESMQGDTEAFF	TGTGCCATCAGTGAGTCGATGCAGGGGGATACTGAAGCTTTCTTT
once	TRBJ2-2	TRBV28	TRBD1	CASSPRWAGGSTGELFF	TGTGCCAGCAGTCCGCGTTGGGCAGGGGGCTCCACCGGGGAGCTGTTTTTT
NA	TRBJ2-5	TRBV9	NA	CASSVAANQETQYF	TGTGCCAGCAGCGTGGCGGCTAACCAAGAGACCCAGTACTTC
NA	TRBJ2-7	TRBV10-1	NA	CASSEFRDTYEQYF	TGCGCCAGCAGTGAGTTTCGGGACACCTACGAGCAGTACTTC
NA	TRBJ1-6	TRBV4-1	NA	CASSPAGTNSPLHF	TGCGCCAGCAGCCCAGCGGGAACGAATTCACCCCTCCACTTT
few	TRBJ1-1	TRBV6-5	NA	CASKLNTEAFF	TGTGCCAGCAAGCTAAACACTGAAGCTTTCTTT
NA	TRBJ2-1	TRBV24-1	TRBD1	CATSDRGQGRPDEQFF	TGTGCCACCAGTGATCGAGGACAGGGCCGTCCAGATGAGCAGTTCTTC
NA	TRBJ2-2	TRBV7-2	TRBD2	CASSTARTRGGELFF	TGTGCCAGCAGCACCGCTAGGACTAGGGGCGGGGAGCTGTTTTTT
NA	TRBJ2-7	TRBV14	NA	CASSYSYEQYF	TGTGCCAGCAGCTACTCCTACGAGCAGTACTTC
NA	TRBJ2-7	TRBV7-2	NA	CASSLLSGTYEQYF	TGTGCCAGCAGCTTATTGTCAGGGACCTACGAGCAGTACTTC
NA	TRBJ2-7	TRBV12-3/TRBV12-4	NA	CASSLRGTYEQYF	TGTGCCAGCAGTTTAAGGGGAACCTACGAGCAGTACTTC
once	TRBJ1-3	TRBV30	NA	CAWSGLSSGNTIYF	TGTGCCTGGAGTGGTCTGAGCTCTGGAAACACCATATATTTT
NA	TRBJ1-1	TRBV19	NA	CASSGLGGANTEAFF	TGTGCCAGTAGTGGATTGGGAGGTGCGAACACTGAAGCTTTCTTT
NA	TRBJ1-1	TRBV19	NA	CASSILYGANTEAFF	TGTGCCAGTAGTATCCTCTATGGGGCTAACACTGAAGCTTTCTTT
NA	TRBJ1-1	TRBV4-3	NA	CASSPLGDTEAFF	TGCGCCAGCAGCCCCCTTGGAGACACTGAAGCTTTCTTT